The 27 T cell receptor beta chains below all came from one sample that was sequenced in a study of T cells after yellow fever vaccination (dated by TCRdb to between 2018 and 2021). The intended sense of this specimen's treatment or condition label: live attenuated yellow fever vaccine strain. Library preparation was by 5' RACE. Sequenced on an Illumina HiSeq 2500. The public reads were reprocessed in TCRdb via fastp at Q25 and MiXCR, keeping in-frame beta chains. When rows share a CDR3 protein, they turn into one entry using the most common DNA and genes. The sample yields a few hundred thousand distinct CDR3 sequences; under 25% were counted once. Of the sample, 14% falls within the top ten clones. The source was PBMCs, collected 15 days after the yellow fever booster vaccination. The receptors shown here come from a man younger than 45 who received the YFV17D yellow fever vaccine.

The chain employs TRBV29-1 and TRBJ2-5, with D unclear. The CDR3 sequence is 11 residues long. Trimming cost V 1 base and J 5 bases, with 5 bases left between them. Germline V gene lookup returns CDR1 SQVTM and CDR2 ANQGSEA. CDR3 amino acids: CSVEVGETQYF. DNA of the CDR3: TGCAGCGTTGAAGTGGGGGAGACCCAGTACTTC.

The chain uses TRBV29-1 and TRBJ2-3, with a weak D call TRBD2 (5 bases). From germline, CDR1 is SQVTM and CDR2 ANQGSEA. The CDR3 is 12 amino acids. V lost 8 bases and J 1 base, leaving 10 bases between the germline ends. Here the CDR3 reads CSLTRGTDTQYF. In DNA, the CDR3 is TGCAGCCTTACGAGGGGCACAGATACGCAGTATTTT.

This clonotype has at least ten counts. The chain employs TRBV18 and TRBJ1-6; D unclear. V was clipped by 6 bases and J by 10 bases, with 10 bases between them. Germline lookup yields CDR1 KGHSH and CDR2 LQKENI. The CDR3 is 12 residues long. CDR3 in DNA: TGTGCCAGCTCCCCCGATGAGTCACCCCTCCACTTT. It translates to CASSPDESPLHF. Filled out from reference TRBV18 and TRBJ1-6, the complete variable domain reads NAGVMQNPRHLVRRRGQEARLRCSPMKGHSHVYWYRQLPEEGLKFMVYLQKENIIDESGMPKERFSAEFPKEGPSILRIQQVVRGDSAAYFCASSPDESPLHFGNGTRLTVT.

This clonotype was detected a few times. The chain joins TRBV2 to TRBJ2-3, with TRBD1 matching over 7 bases. This CDR3 has 15 amino acids. Germline CDR1 SNHLY, CDR2 FYNNEI. V was pared by 7 bases and J by 5 bases, with 12 bases of the junction left unmatched. CDR3 sequence reads: CASIRGQGEIDTQYF. CDR3 in DNA: TGTGCCAGCATAAGGGGTCAGGGGGAAATAGATACGCAGTATTTT.

This clonotype was counted a few times. The chain couples TRBV5-1 to TRBJ2-2, with D maybe TRBD1 (6 bases). Germline CDR1 and CDR2: SGHRS and YFSETQ. The CDR3 has 16 amino acids. Between the trimmed V and J ends, which lost 0 bases and 6 bases, there was a span of 15 bases. Written as DNA, the CDR3 is TGCGCCAGCAGCTTGGAAGCCCAGGGGCGGGCCGGGGAGCTGTTTTTT. Its protein product is CASSLEAQGRAGELFF. The full variable domain, its missing parts supplied by reference TRBV5-1 and TRBJ2-2, is KAGVTQTPRYLIKTRGQQVTLSCSPISGHRSVSWYQQTPGQGLQFLFEYFSETQRNKGNFPGRFSGRQFSNSRSEMNVSTLELGDSALYLCASSLEAQGRAGELFFGEGSRLTVL.

This chain's CDR3 is CADWAGRKSQPQHF. DNA of the CDR3: TGTGCTGATTGGGCAGGGCGCAAAAGTCAGCCCCAGCATTTT. V and J are TRBV7-7 and TRBJ1-5, with D perhaps TRBD1 (5 bases). Germline assignment: CDR1 SSHAT and CDR2 FNYEAQ (reference sequence). This CDR3 has 14 residues.

The V and J genes are TRBV19 and TRBJ2-7; D is unresolved. The CDR3 spans 14 residues. The V end lost 3 bases, the J end lost 2 bases, and 11 bases lay between the germline ends. Per germline, CDR1 LNHDA and CDR2 SQIVND (reference sequence). The CDR3 protein is CASSIGQFTYEQYF. CDR3 nucleotides: TGTGCCAGTAGTATCGGCCAGTTCACCTACGAGCAGTACTTC.

This clonotype was counted a few times. J is TRBJ1-5 and V is TRBV20-1, with D maybe TRBD1 (6 bases). The CDR3 has 15 residues. CDR1 and CDR2 from the germline V gene are DFQATT and SNEGSKA (reference sequence). The V gene lost 1 base and the J gene lost 0 bases, with 10 bases spanning the gap. The CDR3 is CSARVGGYSNQPQHF. The CDR3 DNA reads as TGCAGTGCTAGAGTAGGGGGATATAGCAATCAGCCCCAGCATTTT.

This clonotype was observed a single time. The chain has TRBV5-1 and TRBJ2-2, with D maybe TRBD2 (6 bases). The CDR3 has 15 residues. Trimming left V 0 bases short and J 4 bases short, with 10 bases between. Per germline, CDR1 SGHRS and CDR2 YFSETQ. The CDR3 region is CASSLDGRSTGELFF. DNA for the CDR3: TGCGCCAGCAGCTTGGATGGGAGGAGCACCGGGGAGCTGTTTTTT.

This clonotype was counted a single time. V gene TRBV29-1 combines with J gene TRBJ2-3; TRBD1 matches 11 bases. This CDR3 has 15 residues. Germline loops: CDR1 SQVTM, CDR2 ANQGSEA. V shed 2 bases, J shed 1 base, and the junction held 2 bases outside the gene matches. CDR3 sequence (DNA): TGCAGCGTTGAAAGGGACAGGGGGGGCACAGATACGCAGTATTTT. It encodes CSVERDRGGTDTQYF.

This clonotype turned up a few times. V and J are TRBV5-1 and TRBJ1-4, with D tentatively TRBD1 (5 bases). The germline CDR1 and CDR2 sequences are SGHRS and YFSETQ. With 0 bases removed from V and 10 bases from J, the gap between germline ends came to 16 bases. This CDR3 has 15 residues. Here the CDR3 DNA reads TGCGCCAGCAGCTTGGATGGGGGGGTACATGGAAAACTGTTTTTT. Its translation: CASSLDGGVHGKLFF.

V and J are TRBV29-1 and TRBJ1-1; D ambiguous. Trimming stripped 4 bases from V and 0 bases from J, with 3 bases between. The CDR3 length is 11 residues. Germline V gene data show CDR1 as SQVTM and CDR2 as ANQGSEA. DNA for the CDR3: TGCAGCGTTGTAATGAACACTGAAGCTTTCTTT. It translates to CSVVMNTEAFF.

This clonotype has just a few counts. This chain joins TRBV7-2 and TRBJ2-5; no clear D gene. Germline V CDR1 and CDR2: SGHTA, FQGNSA. The V and J ends lost 4 bases and 5 bases respectively, with 17 bases between them. The CDR3 is 15 residues long. The chain's CDR3 is CASSYGFSDGETQYF. CDR3 sequence (DNA): TGTGCCAGCAGCTACGGGTTCTCAGATGGGGAGACCCAGTACTTC.

This clonotype was picked up a small number of times. The chain joins TRBV28 to TRBJ1-5; TRBD1 matches 8 bases. The CDR3 runs 16 residues. J was trimmed by 2 bases and V by 6 bases; bases with no gene match: 9. Germline CDR1 and CDR2: MDHEN and SYDVKM. CDR3 protein: CASSPRLGQGNQPQHF. CDR3 nucleotides: TGTGCCAGCAGCCCCAGGCTGGGACAGGGCAATCAGCCCCAGCATTTT.

This clonotype has only a few counts. The chain's CDR3 is CASSPIAGGDGEQFF. DNA of the CDR3: TGTGCCAGCAGCCCAATAGCGGGAGGGGACGGTGAGCAGTTCTTC. This sequence joins TRBV3-1 and TRBJ2-1; 11 bases fit TRBD2. J lost 9 bases, V lost 4 bases, and 8 bases had no gene match. This CDR3 has 15 amino acids. Germline V gene sequence: CDR1 LGHDT, CDR2 YNNKEL (reference sequence).

The chain employs TRBV21-1 and TRBJ1-5; the table's D call of TRBD1 was not tested on the DNA. TRBV21-1 is an annotated pseudogene. CDR3 length: 16 amino acids. CDR3 sequence: CASSKAFRGSNQPQHF. The CDR3 nucleotides are TGTGCCAGCAGCAAAGCGTTCAGGGGTAGCAATCAGCCCCAGCATTTT.

The sample holds many counts of this clonotype. The V and J genes are TRBV7-2 and TRBJ2-7; TRBD1 matches at 8 bases. Trimming removed 5 bases from V and 3 bases from J; junction bases left unmatched: 9. Germline V CDR1 and CDR2: SGHTA, FQGNSA. The CDR3 contains 15 residues. The CDR3 here is CASSPMGTGDYEQYF. CDR3 in DNA: TGTGCCAGCAGCCCAATGGGGACAGGAGACTACGAGCAGTACTTC.

This clonotype appeared a few times. The V call is TRBV6-4, the J call TRBJ2-6, with unresolved D. Germline V gene lookup returns CDR1 MRHNA and CDR2 SNTAGT. Deletions cut 6 bases from V and 0 bases from J, with 24 bases between. The CDR3 length is 20 residues. CDR3 sequence reads: CASRTPGRWVQHSGANVLTF. In nucleotides, the CDR3 is TGTGCCAGCAGGACACCAGGTCGCTGGGTACAACACTCTGGGGCCAACGTCCTGACTTTC.

The J gene is TRBJ2-5, the V gene TRBV4-3; 7 nucleotides align to TRBD2. This CDR3 contains 16 residues. The trim removed 0 bases at V and 0 bases at J, leaving 4 bases unmatched. Germline CDR1 and CDR2: LGHNA and YSLEER. The CDR3 sequence is CASSQDGLVYQETQYF. In DNA form, the CDR3 reads TGCGCCAGCAGCCAAGACGGACTAGTCTACCAAGAGACCCAGTACTTC.

V gene TRBV6-2 or TRBV6-3 combines with J gene TRBJ2-1; 8 bases fit TRBD2. Germline V lookup: CDR1 MNHEY, CDR2 SVGEGT. V dropped 5 bases and J dropped 4; count of bases not matched to a gene: 7. The CDR3 has 15 residues. The CDR3 spells CASSPGGGLYNEQFF. In nucleotides, the CDR3 is TGTGCCAGCAGTCCCGGGGGGGGGCTTTACAATGAGCAGTTCTTC.

This clonotype was seen more than once but under ten times. This rearrangement joins TRBV3-1 to TRBJ2-3; TRBD1 is a possible D gene (6 bases). CDR1 is LGHDT, CDR2 YNNKEL, per germline (reference sequence). The length of the CDR3 is 14 residues. Trimming removed 4 bases from V and 4 bases from J, with 12 bases in between. This chain's CDR3 is CASSRLTGPDTQYF. DNA of the CDR3: TGTGCCAGCAGCCGCCTTACAGGGCCAGATACGCAGTATTTT.

This clonotype turned up a few times. The chain combines TRBV5-1 with TRBJ2-3; 8 bases are shared with TRBD2. The CDR3 consists of 15 residues. V lost 2 bases and J lost 2; bases outside the gene matches: 4. The germline CDR1 and CDR2 sequences are SGHRS and YFSETQ. This CDR3 is CASSLALAATDTQYF. CDR3 nucleotides: TGCGCCAGCAGCTTAGCACTAGCGGCCACAGATACGCAGTATTTT. The entire variable domain, with the rest obtained from reference TRBV5-1 and TRBJ2-3, is as follows: KAGVTQTPRYLIKTRGQQVTLSCSPISGHRSVSWYQQTPGQGLQFLFEYFSETQRNKGNFPGRFSGRQFSNSRSEMNVSTLELGDSALYLCASSLALAATDTQYFGPGTRLTVL.

This rearrangement joins TRBV7-8 to TRBJ2-7, with D uncertain. Germline values: CDR1 SGHVS, CDR2 FQNEAQ. Trimming stripped 7 bases from V and 2 bases from J, with 18 bases between. This CDR3 comprises 15 residues. CDR3 loop: CASTLGPTITYEQYF. The DNA for the CDR3 is TGTGCCAGCACCCTAGGACCGACGATTACCTACGAGCAGTACTTC.

The chain joins TRBV5-1 to TRBJ2-7, with a possible D match to TRBD1 (5 bases). Between the trimmed V and J ends, which lost 4 bases and 0 bases, there was a span of 14 bases. This CDR3 spans 15 amino acids. From germline, CDR1 is SGHRS and CDR2 YFSETQ. CDR3 sequence: CASSNTGESSYEQYF. CDR3 DNA: TGCGCCAGCAGCAATACAGGAGAATCCTCCTACGAGCAGTACTTC.

This clonotype was detected only a few times. The genes are TRBV28 and TRBJ2-1; either TRBD1 or TRBD2 may supply D (6 bases each). V was pared by 8 bases and J by 3 bases, with 14 bases between. CDR1 and CDR2 (germline): MDHEN, SYDVKM. This CDR3 has 14 residues. The CDR3 coding sequence is TGTGCCAGCGGCGCGGGACACTACTACAATGAGCAGTTCTTC. Protein sequence: CASGAGHYYNEQFF. The full variable domain, rest sourced from reference TRBV28 and TRBJ2-1, is DVKVTQSSRYLVKRTGEKVFLECVQDMDHENMFWYRQDPGLGLRLIYFSYDVKMKEKGDIPEGYSVSREKKERFSLILESASTNQTSMYLCASGAGHYYNEQFFGPGTRLTVL.

This clonotype occurred a few times. The chain employs TRBV24-1 and TRBJ2-3; weak D call: TRBD2 (5 bases). In germline, CDR1 is KGHDR, CDR2 SFDVKD. This CDR3 spans 15 amino acids. Trimming removed 4 bases at V and 4 bases at J, with 14 bases between. CDR3 loop: CATSDPAGRADTQYF. The DNA for the CDR3 is TGTGCCACCAGTGACCCGGCGGGCCGGGCAGATACGCAGTATTTT.

The rearrangement links TRBV6-5 to TRBJ2-3; 7 bases agree with TRBD2. Germline lookup yields CDR1 MNHEY and CDR2 SVGAGI. CDR3 length equals 15 residues. V lost 3 bases to trimming and J lost 4 bases; unmatched junction nucleotides: 7. CDR3 in DNA: TGTGCCAGCAGTTATGGGGGAGGGCCGTCAGATACGCAGTATTTT. It is translated as CASSYGGGPSDTQYF.